This TCR beta chain originates from a study of blood T cell repertoires in COVID-19. Participants were aged roughly 18 to 90 years, lived in some 23 US areas, and enrolled virtually. Method: immunoSEQ multiplex PCR; TCRdb's copy keeps in-frame clones and lacks some. The top ten clones hold 3.5% to 5% of a sample with under 350,000 clones, around 84% of them seen once. Germline V lookup: CDR1 MDHEN, CDR2 SYDVKM. The CDR3 consists of 15 residues. The junction had 8 bases not matched to a gene; V was cut back by 8 bases and J by 1 base. The sequenced material came from PBMCs or T cells enriched from blood (not recorded which). The chain uses TRBV28 and TRBJ2-5; 9 bases agree with TRBD2. This clonotype originated in a man aged 30-40 years who had recovered from COVID-19. The CDR3 loop is CASEGLAGIQETQYF. The CDR3 bases are TGTGCCAGCGAAGGGCTAGCGGGGATCCAAGAGACCCAGTACTTC.